This is a list of T cell receptor beta chains from one sample in a study of T cells in tuberculosis. Method: immunoSEQ multiplex PCR; TCRdb's copy keeps in-frame clones and lacks some. The sample lists around 60,000 clones, approximately 81% occurring once. Material: CD1b-GMM tetramer-negative cells sorted from PBMCs. The receptor source for this set is an adult woman with latent tuberculosis. Each CDR3 is given with its conserved first and last residue. Each record gives: D gene, J gene, clone size, V gene, CDR3 DNA, CDR3 protein. D genes are given only for firm matches. Only part of the rows carry a size: once, few, many, or a class if the clone is expanded.

d_call: TRBD2
j_call: TRBJ2-7
clone_size: .
v_call: TRBV7-2
cdr3_nt: TGTGCCAGCAGCCCAAAGACTAGCGGGGGGATCTACGAGCAGTACTTC
cdr3_aa: CASSPKTSGGIYEQYF

d_call: TRBD1
j_call: TRBJ1-1
clone_size: .
v_call: TRBV2
cdr3_nt: TGTGCCAGCAGTGAGCAGGGACAGGGAGCTTTCTTT
cdr3_aa: CASSEQGQGAFF

d_call: TRBD2
j_call: TRBJ2-1
clone_size: .
v_call: TRBV2
cdr3_nt: TGTGCCAGCAGTGTACCGAGAGCGGGAGGGCCCCTCAATGAGCAGTTCTTC
cdr3_aa: CASSVPRAGGPLNEQFF

d_call: TRBD2
j_call: TRBJ2-7
clone_size: once
v_call: TRBV7-2
cdr3_nt: TGTGCCAGCAGCCCACTAGCGAGCTCCTACGAGCAGTACTTC
cdr3_aa: CASSPLASSYEQYF

d_call: TRBD1
j_call: TRBJ1-2
clone_size: .
v_call: TRBV4-2
cdr3_nt: TGTGCCAGCAGCTTGACGAGACAGGGCGGCTACACCTTC
cdr3_aa: CASSLTRQGGYTF

d_call: .
j_call: TRBJ1-2
clone_size: .
v_call: TRBV6-5
cdr3_nt: TGTGCCAGCGGGAGGAGGGAAAAAGGCTACACCTTC
cdr3_aa: CASGRREKGYTF

d_call: .
j_call: TRBJ2-3
clone_size: .
v_call: TRBV7-2
cdr3_nt: TGTGCCAGCAGCTCGGAGGCAGATACGCAGTATTTT
cdr3_aa: CASSSEADTQYF

d_call: .
j_call: TRBJ1-4
clone_size: .
v_call: TRBV7-9
cdr3_nt: TGTGCCAGCAGCTCATCGGACCACAGGTGGAAACTGTTTTTT
cdr3_aa: CASSSSDHRWKLFF

d_call: .
j_call: TRBJ2-2
clone_size: .
v_call: TRBV7-8
cdr3_nt: TGTGCCAGCAGCTTAAGAATGAACTCCGCGAACACCGGGGAGCTGTTTTTT
cdr3_aa: CASSLRMNSANTGELFF

d_call: TRBD1
j_call: TRBJ1-3
clone_size: .
v_call: TRBV11-3
cdr3_nt: TGTGCCAGCAGCTCCTCCCGGGACAGGGTCTCTGGAAACACCATATATTTT
cdr3_aa: CASSSSRDRVSGNTIYF

d_call: .
j_call: TRBJ1-3
clone_size: .
v_call: TRBV2
cdr3_nt: TGTGCCAGCAGTGAGGAGCGGGGCAGGGTGGCATATTTT
cdr3_aa: CASSEERGRVAYF

d_call: .
j_call: TRBJ1-2
clone_size: .
v_call: TRBV6-1
cdr3_nt: TGTGCCAGCAGTGTGAAACAAGGGACTTATGGCTACACCTTC
cdr3_aa: CASSVKQGTYGYTF

d_call: TRBD2
j_call: TRBJ2-1
clone_size: .
v_call: TRBV18
cdr3_nt: TGTGCCAGCTCACCCAGGACTAGCGGAAAACCCAGTGAGCAGTTCTTC
cdr3_aa: CASSPRTSGKPSEQFF

d_call: TRBD2
j_call: TRBJ2-1
clone_size: once
v_call: TRBV5-6
cdr3_nt: TGTGCCAGCGAGGGACTAGCGGGAGGGAGCTCCTACAATGAGCAGTTCTTC
cdr3_aa: CASEGLAGGSSYNEQFF

d_call: .
j_call: TRBJ1-5
clone_size: .
v_call: TRBV6-5
cdr3_nt: TGTGCCAGCAGGATAAACGCCCCGGCGGATCAGCCCCAGCATTTT
cdr3_aa: CASRINAPADQPQHF

d_call: TRBD2
j_call: TRBJ2-7
clone_size: few
v_call: TRBV18
cdr3_nt: TGTGCCAGCTCACAGACTAGCGGGAGCCACGAGCAGTACTTC
cdr3_aa: CASSQTSGSHEQYF

d_call: .
j_call: TRBJ2-1
clone_size: .
v_call: TRBV19
cdr3_nt: TGTGCCAGTAGTATATCTTCCGGGAATGAGCAGTTCTTC
cdr3_aa: CASSISSGNEQFF

d_call: TRBD1
j_call: TRBJ1-5
clone_size: .
v_call: TRBV4-1
cdr3_nt: TGCGCCAGCAGCCAAGCCCCCGACAGGGCGAGTCAGCCCCAGCATTTT
cdr3_aa: CASSQAPDRASQPQHF

d_call: TRBD1
j_call: TRBJ2-7
clone_size: .
v_call: TRBV18
cdr3_nt: TGTGCCAGCTCACCCGCCCGGGACAGACTATCCTACGAGCAGTACTTC
cdr3_aa: CASSPARDRLSYEQYF

d_call: TRBD2
j_call: TRBJ2-3
clone_size: .
v_call: TRBV18
cdr3_nt: TGTGCCAGCTCACCAACCCTCGCGGGGGAGGCAGATACGCAGTATTTT
cdr3_aa: CASSPTLAGEADTQYF

d_call: .
j_call: TRBJ1-1
clone_size: .
v_call: TRBV7-9
cdr3_nt: TGTGCCAGCAGCTTTAACGCCGGCAGGAATACTGAAGCTTTCTTT
cdr3_aa: CASSFNAGRNTEAFF

d_call: .
j_call: TRBJ2-7
clone_size: .
v_call: TRBV5-1
cdr3_nt: TGCGCCAGCAGCTTGACAGGCACTACCTACGAGCAGTACTTC
cdr3_aa: CASSLTGTTYEQYF

d_call: TRBD2
j_call: TRBJ2-1
clone_size: .
v_call: TRBV28
cdr3_nt: TGTGCCAGCATTTCGGGGGGACCCTACAATGAGCAGTTCTTC
cdr3_aa: CASISGGPYNEQFF

d_call: TRBD2
j_call: TRBJ2-5
clone_size: .
v_call: TRBV5-1
cdr3_nt: TGCGCCAGCAGCCCACGGACTAGCGGGGGCCGGGAGACCCAGTACTTC
cdr3_aa: CASSPRTSGGRETQYF

d_call: .
j_call: TRBJ2-3
clone_size: few
v_call: TRBV5-1
cdr3_nt: TGCGCCAGCAGCGGGGCAGGGATGGCAGATACGCAGTATTTT
cdr3_aa: CASSGAGMADTQYF

d_call: .
j_call: TRBJ2-1
clone_size: .
v_call: TRBV11-2
cdr3_nt: TGTGCCAGCAGCTTGGCCCGGAGCTCCTACAATGAGCAGTTCTTC
cdr3_aa: CASSLARSSYNEQFF

d_call: TRBD2
j_call: TRBJ2-3
clone_size: once
v_call: TRBV6-1
cdr3_nt: TGTGCCAGCAGTGAATTGGGACTAGCGGTGAGCACAGATACGCAGTATTTT
cdr3_aa: CASSELGLAVSTDTQYF

d_call: TRBD1
j_call: TRBJ2-1
clone_size: .
v_call: TRBV19
cdr3_nt: TGTGCCAGTAGTACCGGACAGGGGGCCCATTACACTGAGCAGTTCTTC
cdr3_aa: CASSTGQGAHYTEQFF

d_call: .
j_call: TRBJ2-5
clone_size: .
v_call: TRBV20-1
cdr3_nt: TGCAGTTTTAGGGGGCAAGAGACCCAGTACTTC
cdr3_aa: CSFRGQETQYF

d_call: TRBD1
j_call: TRBJ2-5
clone_size: .
v_call: TRBV5-6
cdr3_nt: TGTGCCAGCATGCAGGGACAGGGAGAGACCCAGTACTTC
cdr3_aa: CASMQGQGETQYF

d_call: .
j_call: TRBJ2-2
clone_size: .
v_call: TRBV6-5
cdr3_nt: TGTGCCAGCAGTTTAAGGGAGACCACCGGGGAGCTGTTTTTT
cdr3_aa: CASSLRETTGELFF

d_call: .
j_call: TRBJ2-7
clone_size: .
v_call: TRBV7-2
cdr3_nt: TGTGCCAGCAGCTCCGGGGACGAGCAGTACTTC
cdr3_aa: CASSSGDEQYF

d_call: .
j_call: TRBJ1-3
clone_size: few
v_call: TRBV11-3
cdr3_nt: TGTGCCAGCAGTCTGGCAGGTGAAAACACCATATATTTT
cdr3_aa: CASSLAGENTIYF